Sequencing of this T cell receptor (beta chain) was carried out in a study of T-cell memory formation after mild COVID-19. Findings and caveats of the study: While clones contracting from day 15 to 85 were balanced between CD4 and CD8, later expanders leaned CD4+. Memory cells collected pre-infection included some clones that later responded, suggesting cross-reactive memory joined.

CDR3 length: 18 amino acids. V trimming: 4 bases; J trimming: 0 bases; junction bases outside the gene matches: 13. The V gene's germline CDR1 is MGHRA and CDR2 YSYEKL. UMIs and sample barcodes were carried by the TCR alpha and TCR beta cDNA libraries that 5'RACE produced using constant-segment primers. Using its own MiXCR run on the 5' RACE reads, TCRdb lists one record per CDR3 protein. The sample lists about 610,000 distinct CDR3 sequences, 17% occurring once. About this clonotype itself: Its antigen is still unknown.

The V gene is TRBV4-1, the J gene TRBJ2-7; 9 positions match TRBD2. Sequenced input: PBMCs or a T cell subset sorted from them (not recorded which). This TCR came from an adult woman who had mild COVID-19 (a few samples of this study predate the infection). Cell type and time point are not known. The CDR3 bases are TGCGCCAGCAGCCCCAGTTATGGTGCTAGCGGGGTCTCCTACGAGCAGTACTTC. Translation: CASSPSYGASGVSYEQYF.